These T cell receptor beta chains were read from a single sample in a study of breast tumors, draining lymph nodes, adjacent tissues. MiXCR, applied by TCRdb to the multiplex PCR reads, yields one record per CDR3 protein. The sample includes some 150,000 distinct CDR3 sequences, about 20% of them seen just once. The sample was axillary lymph node tissue. The receptors derive from a female donor with breast cancer. Some clones in this sample may be carry-over from other donors' samples. The CDR3 runs from the conserved cysteine through the conserved F or W. Fields, in order: J gene, V gene, clone size, D gene, CDR3 length, CDR3 protein, CDR3 DNA. The D gene is left open where the match is weak. Clone size is given for some rows only: seen once, a few or many times, or a class if the clone is expanded.

TRBJ2-5,TRBV5-1,many,TRBD2,16,CASSSGLAGRSETQYF,TGCGCCAGCAGCTCCGGACTAGCGGGGCGCTCAGAGACCCAGTACTTC
TRBJ1-6,TRBV27,many,.,13,CASSFQAGSPLHF,TGTGCCAGCAGTTTTCAGGCGGGGTCACCCCTCCACTTT
TRBJ2-1,TRBV7-2,many,.,13,CASSETQRGEQFF,TGTGCCAGCAGCGAGACACAGAGGGGGGAGCAGTTCTTC
TRBJ1-6,TRBV6-2/TRBV6-3,many,.,14,CASSYPAANSPLHF,TGTGCCAGCAGTTACCCGGCGGCTAATTCACCCCTCCACTTT
TRBJ2-7,TRBV2,many,.,12,CASRDGPYEQYF,TGTGCCAGCAGAGATGGTCCCTACGAGCAGTACTTC
TRBJ1-2,TRBV6-5,many,TRBD1,13,CASRSTGGGGYTF,TGTGCCAGCAGATCTACAGGGGGCGGTGGCTACACCTTC
TRBJ2-6,TRBV30,few,TRBD1,15,CAWSPGGSGANVLTF,TGTGCCTGGAGTCCAGGGGGATCTGGGGCCAACGTCCTGACTTTC
TRBJ1-4,TRBV10-1,many,.,14,CASTEGLANEKLFF,TGCGCCAGCACCGAGGGACTGGCTAATGAAAAACTGTTTTTT
TRBJ2-2,TRBV19,few,.,14,CATRPLANTGELFF,TGTGCCACCCGACCACTCGCGAACACCGGGGAGCTGTTTTTT
TRBJ2-1,TRBV10-3,many,TRBD2,17,CAISEPTLAGGGNEQFF,TGTGCCATCAGTGAGCCCACGCTAGCGGGAGGTGGCAATGAGCAGTTCTTC
TRBJ1-2,TRBV24-1,many,TRBD1,13,CATSERTGDGYTF,TGTGCCACCAGTGAGAGGACAGGGGATGGCTACACCTTC
TRBJ2-2,TRBV28,.,TRBD2,16,CASSSGGAGRAGELFF,TGTGCCAGCAGTTCCGGAGGAGCGGGAAGGGCCGGGGAGCTGTTTTTT
TRBJ2-7,TRBV11-2,many,.,13,CASSHSGSYEQYF,TGTGCCAGCAGCCATTCAGGCTCCTACGAGCAGTACTTC
TRBJ2-5,TRBV9,many,.,15,CASSPLMGRMETQYF,TGTGCCAGCAGCCCTCTGATGGGTAGGATGGAGACCCAGTACTTC
TRBJ2-3,TRBV5-8,many,TRBD2,17,CASSTVTSGSLTDTQYF,TGTGCCAGCAGCACCGTGACTAGCGGGAGTTTGACAGATACGCAGTATTTT
TRBJ2-7,TRBV7-9,many,TRBD1,14,CASSPTGLAGEQYF,TGTGCCAGCAGCCCGACAGGGCTAGCAGGGGAGCAGTACTTC
TRBJ2-2,TRBV30,.,TRBD2,16,CAWRTSGRVGTGELFF,TGTGCCTGGAGGACTAGCGGGAGGGTAGGCACCGGGGAGCTGTTTTTT
TRBJ2-7,TRBV28,few,.,17,CASSPLRFAMTSYEQYF,TGTGCCAGCAGTCCCCTTCGATTCGCCATGACCTCCTACGAGCAGTACTTC
TRBJ1-5,TRBV10-3,many,.,14,CAISPGEGSRPQHF,TGTGCCATCAGCCCCGGAGAGGGGAGTCGGCCCCAGCATTTT
TRBJ2-7,TRBV20-1,many,.,13,CSARESGLSEQYF,TGCAGTGCTAGAGAAAGTGGGCTTAGTGAGCAGTACTTC
TRBJ2-3,TRBV5-1,many,.,13,CASSLGLTDTQYF,TGCGCCAGCAGCTTGGGACTGACAGATACGCAGTATTTT
TRBJ2-1,TRBV20-1,many,.,11,CSASWGNEQFF,TGCAGTGCTAGTTGGGGGAATGAGCAGTTCTTC
TRBJ1-2,TRBV6-2/TRBV6-3,many,.,14,CASSYGQGIRGYTF,TGTGCCAGCAGTTACGGCCAGGGGATCCGCGGCTACACCTTC
TRBJ2-7,TRBV7-2,.,.,13,CASSFTRDYEQYF,TGTGCCAGCAGCTTTACTAGGGACTACGAGCAGTACTTC
TRBJ2-2,TRBV3-1,few,.,15,CASSQRTRGTGELFF,TGTGCCAGCAGCCAACGGACTAGGGGGACCGGGGAGCTGTTTTTT
TRBJ2-7,TRBV10-2,.,TRBD2,12,CASYGTSGEQYF,TGCGCCAGCTATGGGACTAGCGGCGAGCAGTACTTC
TRBJ2-5,TRBV19,.,TRBD1,17,CASSPNGRGQGEETQYF,TGTGCCAGTAGCCCGAATGGCCGGGGACAGGGAGAAGAGACCCAGTACTTC
TRBJ2-7,TRBV20-1,many,.,13,CSAETPGSYEQYF,TGCAGTGCGGAAACCCCGGGCTCCTACGAGCAGTACTTC
TRBJ1-2,TRBV5-8,many,.,14,CASSLRNTDYGYTF,TGTGCCAGCAGCTTGAGAAACACAGACTATGGCTACACCTTC
TRBJ2-1,TRBV6-2/TRBV6-3,.,TRBD2,16,CASRGMTSGRYNEQFF,TGTGCCAGCAGGGGGATGACTAGCGGGAGATACAATGAGCAGTTCTTC
TRBJ2-7,TRBV14,.,.,15,CASSQAEVGAYEQYF,TGTGCCAGCAGCCAAGCGGAGGTGGGCGCCTACGAGCAGTACTTC
TRBJ2-1,TRBV2,many,TRBD2,13,CASRLAGVNEQFF,TGTGCCAGCAGGCTAGCGGGAGTGAATGAGCAGTTCTTC
TRBJ2-5,TRBV5-8,many,.,16,CASSSAPGLYQETQYF,TGTGCCAGCAGCTCCGCGCCAGGACTGTACCAAGAGACCCAGTACTTC
TRBJ2-7,TRBV2,many,.,14,CASTGTRFPSEQYF,TGTGCCAGCACAGGGACAAGGTTCCCCTCCGAGCAGTACTTC
TRBJ2-7,TRBV5-1,many,TRBD2,14,CASSVQRDSYEQYF,TGCGCCAGCAGCGTCCAGCGGGACTCCTACGAGCAGTACTTC
TRBJ2-6,TRBV12-3/TRBV12-4,few,TRBD2,16,CASSFGGGAGANVLTF,TGTGCCAGCAGTTTCGGGGGGGGCGCTGGGGCCAACGTCCTGACTTTC
TRBJ1-2,TRBV20-1,.,.,13,CSARVAGNYGYTF,TGCAGTGCTAGAGTAGCTGGGAACTATGGCTACACCTTC
TRBJ2-1,TRBV6-2/TRBV6-3,few,TRBD2,19,CASSYSGLAGGSSYNEQFF,TGTGCCAGCAGTTACTCGGGACTAGCGGGAGGGAGCTCCTACAATGAGCAGTTCTTC
TRBJ2-3,TRBV5-6,many,TRBD2,18,CASSLYSGRAASTDTQYF,TGTGCCAGCAGCTTGTATAGCGGGAGGGCCGCTAGCACAGATACGCAGTATTTT
TRBJ1-5,TRBV5-1,.,.,14,CASSLGGDNQPQHF,TGCGCCAGCAGCTTGGGGGGGGACAATCAGCCCCAGCATTTT
TRBJ2-3,TRBV7-2,many,.,14,CASSRGAYTDTQYF,TGTGCCAGCAGCCGGGGAGCATACACAGATACGCAGTATTTT
TRBJ2-2,TRBV2,many,TRBD1,16,CASSEQGVANTGELFF,TGTGCCAGCAGTGAACAGGGGGTCGCGAACACCGGGGAGCTGTTTTTT
TRBJ2-4,TRBV6-1,few,.,13,CASSERGISIQYF,TGTGCCAGCAGTGAAAGGGGGATTAGCATTCAGTACTTC
TRBJ2-5,TRBV27,medium-sized,TRBD2,16,CASSFFSPGLAETQYF,TGTGCCAGCAGTTTCTTCTCACCGGGACTAGCTGAGACCCAGTACTTC
TRBJ2-5,TRBV18,.,TRBD1,14,CASSSGTGEETQYF,TGTGCCAGCTCATCCGGGACAGGGGAAGAGACCCAGTACTTC
TRBJ1-3,TRBV28,.,.,14,CASSFPGAGNTIYF,TGTGCCAGCAGTTTCCCAGGGGCTGGAAACACCATATATTTT
TRBJ1-4,TRBV12-3/TRBV12-4,many,.,13,CASSSRQNEKLFF,TGTGCCAGCAGTTCTCGGCAGAATGAAAAACTGTTTTTT
TRBJ2-7,TRBV20-1,many,TRBD2,14,CSARGGGLSYEQYF,TGCAGTGCTAGAGGGGGGGGACTTTCCTACGAGCAGTACTTC
TRBJ2-1,TRBV28,.,TRBD2,16,CASSLNRGGSYNEQFF,TGTGCCAGCAGTTTAAACCGCGGGGGCTCCTACAATGAGCAGTTCTTC
TRBJ2-3,TRBV9,many,.,14,CASSERGNTDTQYF,TGTGCCAGCAGCGAACGGGGAAACACAGATACGCAGTATTTT
TRBJ2-7,TRBV7-9,.,.,14,CASSGGSGYYEQYF,TGTGCCAGCAGCGGCGGAAGCGGTTACTACGAGCAGTACTTC
TRBJ2-5,TRBV2,many,TRBD2,16,CASSSGTSGSKETQYF,TGTGCCAGCAGTTCCGGGACTAGCGGGAGCAAGGAGACCCAGTACTTC
TRBJ1-5,TRBV2,many,TRBD1,14,CASSEQGVGQPQHF,TGTGCCAGCAGTGAACAGGGGGTGGGACAGCCCCAGCATTTT